This record looks at one TCR beta chain sequence and its context. CDR3 length: 18 amino acids. After removal of 1 base from V and 4 bases from J, the junction contained 8 bases not matched to a gene. The V gene's germline CDR1 is SGHDN and CDR2 FVKESK. This sample is drawn from a study of technical replicates of blood from several donors. The repertoire was sequenced with immunoSEQ multiplex PCR; TCRdb's copy has only in-frame clones and lacks some. The sample shows about 90,000 clones, just under 95% of them seen only once. The V gene is TRBV14, the J gene TRBJ2-1; TRBD2 matches at 12 bases. The origin of this receptor is a human donor in good health. Input material: T cells isolated from PBMCs. The chain's CDR3 is CASSQVSSGRVRYNEQFF. DNA of the CDR3: TGTGCCAGCAGCCAAGTGTCTAGCGGGAGGGTAAGATACAATGAGCAGTTCTTC.